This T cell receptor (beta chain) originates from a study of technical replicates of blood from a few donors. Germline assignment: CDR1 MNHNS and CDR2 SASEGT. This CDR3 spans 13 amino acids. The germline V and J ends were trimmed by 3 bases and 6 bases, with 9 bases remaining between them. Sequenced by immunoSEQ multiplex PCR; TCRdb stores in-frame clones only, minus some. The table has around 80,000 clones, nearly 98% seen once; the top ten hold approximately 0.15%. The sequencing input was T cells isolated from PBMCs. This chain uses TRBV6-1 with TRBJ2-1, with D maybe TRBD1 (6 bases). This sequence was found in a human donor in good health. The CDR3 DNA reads TGTGCCAGCAGTGACCGAGGGGGCAATGAGCAGTTCTTC. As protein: CASSDRGGNEQFF.